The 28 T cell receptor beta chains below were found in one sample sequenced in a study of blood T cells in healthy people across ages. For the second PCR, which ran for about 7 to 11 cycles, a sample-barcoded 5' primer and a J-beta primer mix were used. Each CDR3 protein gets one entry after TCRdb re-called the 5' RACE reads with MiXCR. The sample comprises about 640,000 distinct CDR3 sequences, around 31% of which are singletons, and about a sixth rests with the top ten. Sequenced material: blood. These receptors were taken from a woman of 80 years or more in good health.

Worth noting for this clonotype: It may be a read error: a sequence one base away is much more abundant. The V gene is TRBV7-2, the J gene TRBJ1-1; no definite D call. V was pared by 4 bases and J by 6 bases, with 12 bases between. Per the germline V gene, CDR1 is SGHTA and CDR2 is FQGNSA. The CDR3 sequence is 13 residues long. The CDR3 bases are TGTGCCAGCAGCTCCCTTGAGATTGCTGAAGCTTTCTTT. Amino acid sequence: CASSSLEIAEAFF.

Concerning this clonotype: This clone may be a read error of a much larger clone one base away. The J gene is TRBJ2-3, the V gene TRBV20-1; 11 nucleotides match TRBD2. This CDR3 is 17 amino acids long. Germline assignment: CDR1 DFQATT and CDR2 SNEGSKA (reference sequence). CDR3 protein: CSAGDPTSGGYTDTQYF. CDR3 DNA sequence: TGCAGTGCTGGAGATCCAACTAGCGGGGGCTACACAGATACGCAGTATTTT.

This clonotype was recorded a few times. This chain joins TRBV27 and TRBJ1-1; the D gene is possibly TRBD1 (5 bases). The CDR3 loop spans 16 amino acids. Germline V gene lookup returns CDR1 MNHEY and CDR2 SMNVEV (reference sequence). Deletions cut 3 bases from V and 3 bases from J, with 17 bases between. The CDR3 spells CASSFTRGGRDTEAFF. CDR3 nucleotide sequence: TGTGCCAGCAGTTTCACTCGGGGGGGGAGGGACACTGAAGCTTTCTTT.

CDR3 in DNA: TGTGCCAGCAGCCAGGGACAGGGAGTACGCTACACCTTC. Its protein product is CASSQGQGVRYTF. The rearrangement uses TRBV7-8 and TRBJ1-2; 9 nucleotides align to TRBD1. With V trimmed by 5 bases and J by 9 bases, 7 bases remained unmatched. CDR3 size: 13 residues. The germline V gene has CDR1 SGHVS and CDR2 FQNEAQ.

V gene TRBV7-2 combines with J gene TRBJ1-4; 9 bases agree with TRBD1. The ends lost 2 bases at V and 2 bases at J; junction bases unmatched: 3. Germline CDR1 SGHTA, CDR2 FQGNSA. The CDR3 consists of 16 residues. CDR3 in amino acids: CASSLTGGSTNEKLFF. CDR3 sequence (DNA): TGTGCCAGCAGCTTAACAGGGGGCTCGACTAATGAAAAACTGTTTTTT.

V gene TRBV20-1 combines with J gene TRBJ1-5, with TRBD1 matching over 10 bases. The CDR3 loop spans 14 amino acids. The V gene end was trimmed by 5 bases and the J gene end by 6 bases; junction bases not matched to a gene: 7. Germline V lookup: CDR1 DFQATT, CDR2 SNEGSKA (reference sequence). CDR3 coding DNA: TGCAGTGCTCCGGACAGGGGGAAATTTCAGCCCCAGCATTTT. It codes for CSAPDRGKFQPQHF.

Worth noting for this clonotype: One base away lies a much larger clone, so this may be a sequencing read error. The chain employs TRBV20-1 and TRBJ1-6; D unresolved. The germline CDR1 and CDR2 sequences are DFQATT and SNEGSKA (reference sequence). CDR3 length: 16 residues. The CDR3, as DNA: TGCAGTGCTAGTGATTCGTCAACCCCCTATAATTCACCCCCCCACTTT. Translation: CSASDSSTPYNSPPHF.

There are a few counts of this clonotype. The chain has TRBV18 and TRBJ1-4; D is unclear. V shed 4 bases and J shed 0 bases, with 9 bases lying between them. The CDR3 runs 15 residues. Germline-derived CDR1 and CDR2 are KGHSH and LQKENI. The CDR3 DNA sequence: TGTGCCAGCTCACTTATGACGGCAACTAATGAAAAACTGTTTTTT. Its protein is CASSLMTATNEKLFF. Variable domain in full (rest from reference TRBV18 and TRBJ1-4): NAGVMQNPRHLVRRRGQEARLRCSPMKGHSHVYWYRQLPEEGLKFMVYLQKENIIDESGMPKERFSAEFPKEGPSILRIQQVVRGDSAAYFCASSLMTATNEKLFFGSGTQLSVL.

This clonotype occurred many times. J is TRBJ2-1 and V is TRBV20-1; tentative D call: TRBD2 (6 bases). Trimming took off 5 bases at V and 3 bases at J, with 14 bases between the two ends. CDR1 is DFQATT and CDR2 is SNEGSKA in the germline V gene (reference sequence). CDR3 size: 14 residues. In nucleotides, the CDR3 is TGCAGTGCTCAGGGTGGGGGGTACTACAATGAGCAGTTCTTC. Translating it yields CSAQGGGYYNEQFF.

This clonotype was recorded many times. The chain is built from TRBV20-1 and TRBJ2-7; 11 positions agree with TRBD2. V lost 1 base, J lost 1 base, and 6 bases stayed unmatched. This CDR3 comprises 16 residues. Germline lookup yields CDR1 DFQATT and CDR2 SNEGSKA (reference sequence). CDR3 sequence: CSARGRLAGTSYEQYF. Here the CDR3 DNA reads TGCAGTGCTAGAGGCCGACTAGCGGGGACTTCCTACGAGCAGTACTTC.

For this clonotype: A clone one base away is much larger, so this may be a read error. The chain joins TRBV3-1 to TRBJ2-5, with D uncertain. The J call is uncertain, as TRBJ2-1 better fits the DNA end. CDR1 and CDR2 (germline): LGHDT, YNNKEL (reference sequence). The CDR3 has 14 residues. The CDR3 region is CASSSGPGQETQFF. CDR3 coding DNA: TGTGCCAGCAGCTCAGGACCGGGCCAAGAGACCCAGTTCTTC.

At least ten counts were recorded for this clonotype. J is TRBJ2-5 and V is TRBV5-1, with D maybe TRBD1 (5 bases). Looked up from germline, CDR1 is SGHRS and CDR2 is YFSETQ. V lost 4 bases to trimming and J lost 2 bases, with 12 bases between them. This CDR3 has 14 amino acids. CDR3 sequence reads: CASSPLDSQETQYF. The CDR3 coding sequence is TGCGCCAGCAGCCCCCTAGACAGTCAAGAGACCCAGTACTTC.

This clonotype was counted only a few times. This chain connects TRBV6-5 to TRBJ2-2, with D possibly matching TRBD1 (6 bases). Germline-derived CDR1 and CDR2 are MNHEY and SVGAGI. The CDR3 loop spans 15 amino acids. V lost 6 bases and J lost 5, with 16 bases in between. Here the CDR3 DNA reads TGTGCCAGCAGGGCCAGGGGTCATGTAACCGGGGAGCTGTTTTTT. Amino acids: CASRARGHVTGELFF.

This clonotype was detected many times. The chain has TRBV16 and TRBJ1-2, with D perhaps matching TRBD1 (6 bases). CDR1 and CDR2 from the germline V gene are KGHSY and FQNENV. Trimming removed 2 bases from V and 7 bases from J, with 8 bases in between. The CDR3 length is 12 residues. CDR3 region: CASSQGTSGYTF. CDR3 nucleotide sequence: TGTGCCAGCAGCCAAGGGACATCTGGCTACACCTTC. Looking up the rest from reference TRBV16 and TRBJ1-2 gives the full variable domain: GEEVAQTPKHLVRGEGQKAKLYCAPIKGHSYVFWYQQVLKNEFKFLISFQNENVFDETGMPKERFSAKCLPNSPCSLEIQATKLEDSAVYFCASSQGTSGYTFGSGTRLTVV.

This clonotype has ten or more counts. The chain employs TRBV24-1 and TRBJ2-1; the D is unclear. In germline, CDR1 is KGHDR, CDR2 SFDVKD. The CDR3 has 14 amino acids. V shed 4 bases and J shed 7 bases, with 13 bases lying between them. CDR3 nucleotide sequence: TGTGCCACCAGTGAGGCTATAGGGCGGAATGAGCAGTTCTTC. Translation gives CATSEAIGRNEQFF.

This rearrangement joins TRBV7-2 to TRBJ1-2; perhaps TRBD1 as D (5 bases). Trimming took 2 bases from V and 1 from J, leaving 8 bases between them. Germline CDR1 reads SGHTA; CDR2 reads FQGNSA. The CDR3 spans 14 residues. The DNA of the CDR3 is TGTGCCAGCAGCTTACGGGGCCTTAACTATGGCTACACCTTC. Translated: CASSLRGLNYGYTF.

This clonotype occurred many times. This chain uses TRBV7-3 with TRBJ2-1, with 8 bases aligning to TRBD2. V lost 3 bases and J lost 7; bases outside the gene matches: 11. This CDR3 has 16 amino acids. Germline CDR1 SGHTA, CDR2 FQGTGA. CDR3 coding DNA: TGTGCCAGCAGCTTCGGACTAGCCTCCTCGGGGAATGAGCAGTTCTTC. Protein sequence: CASSFGLASSGNEQFF.

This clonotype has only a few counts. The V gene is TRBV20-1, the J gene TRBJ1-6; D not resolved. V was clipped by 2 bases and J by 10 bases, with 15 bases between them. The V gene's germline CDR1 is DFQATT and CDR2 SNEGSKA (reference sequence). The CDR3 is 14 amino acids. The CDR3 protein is CSARPDRSYSPLHF. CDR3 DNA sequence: TGCAGTGCTAGACCCGATAGATCTTACTCACCCCTCCACTTT.

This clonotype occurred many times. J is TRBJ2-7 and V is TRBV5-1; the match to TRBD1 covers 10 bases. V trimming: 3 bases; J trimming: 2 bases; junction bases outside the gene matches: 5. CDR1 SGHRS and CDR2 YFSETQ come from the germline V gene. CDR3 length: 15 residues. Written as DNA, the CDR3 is TGCGCCAGCAGCTGGGGGACAGGGGCCACCTACGAGCAGTACTTC. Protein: CASSWGTGATYEQYF.

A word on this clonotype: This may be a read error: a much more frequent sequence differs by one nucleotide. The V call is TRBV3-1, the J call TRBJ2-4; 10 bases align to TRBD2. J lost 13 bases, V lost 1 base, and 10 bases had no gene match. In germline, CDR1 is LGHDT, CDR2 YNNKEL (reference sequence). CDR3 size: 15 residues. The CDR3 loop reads CASSQASGGAEEQYF. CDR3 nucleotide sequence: TGTGCCAGCAGCCAAGCCAGCGGGGGGGCGGAGGAGCAGTACTTC.

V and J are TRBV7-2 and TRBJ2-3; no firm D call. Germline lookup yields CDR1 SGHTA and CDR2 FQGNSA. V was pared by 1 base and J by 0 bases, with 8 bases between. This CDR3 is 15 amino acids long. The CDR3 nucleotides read TGTGCCAGCAGCTTAGGGCAGAGGAGCACAGATACGCAGTATTTT. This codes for CASSLGQRSTDTQYF.

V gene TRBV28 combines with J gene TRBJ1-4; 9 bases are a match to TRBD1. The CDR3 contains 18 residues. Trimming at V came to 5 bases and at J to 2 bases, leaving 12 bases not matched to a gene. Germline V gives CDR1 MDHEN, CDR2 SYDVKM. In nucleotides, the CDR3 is TGTGCCAGCAGTCCGATGACAGGGGGTAGACGTACTAATGAAAAACTGTTTTTT. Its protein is CASSPMTGGRRTNEKLFF.

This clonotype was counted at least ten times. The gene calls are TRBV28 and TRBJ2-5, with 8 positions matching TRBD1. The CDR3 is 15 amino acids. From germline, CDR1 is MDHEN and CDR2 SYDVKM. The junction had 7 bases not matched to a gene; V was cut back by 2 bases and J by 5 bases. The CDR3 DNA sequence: TGTGCCAGCAGTTTAACCCAGGGGGCAGGGGAGACCCAGTACTTC. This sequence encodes CASSLTQGAGETQYF.

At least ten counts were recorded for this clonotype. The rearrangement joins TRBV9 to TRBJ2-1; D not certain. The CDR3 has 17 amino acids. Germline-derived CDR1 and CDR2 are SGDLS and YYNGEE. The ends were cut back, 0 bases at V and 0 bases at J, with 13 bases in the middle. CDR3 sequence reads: CASSVAPGGLSYNEQFF. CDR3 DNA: TGTGCCAGCAGCGTAGCCCCGGGTGGCCTCTCCTACAATGAGCAGTTCTTC.

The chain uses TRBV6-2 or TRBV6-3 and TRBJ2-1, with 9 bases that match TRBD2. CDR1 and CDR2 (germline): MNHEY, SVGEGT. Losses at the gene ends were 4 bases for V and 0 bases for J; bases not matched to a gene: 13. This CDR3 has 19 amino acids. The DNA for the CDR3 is TGTGCCAGCAGTTCGCACGCGGGGGGGAATTCTAGCTCCTACAATGAGCAGTTCTTC. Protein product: CASSSHAGGNSSSYNEQFF.

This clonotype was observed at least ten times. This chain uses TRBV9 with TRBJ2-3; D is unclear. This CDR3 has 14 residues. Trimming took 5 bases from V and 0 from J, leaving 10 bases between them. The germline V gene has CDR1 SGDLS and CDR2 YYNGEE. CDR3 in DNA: TGTGCCAGCAGTTTGGTAACTAGCACAGATACGCAGTATTTT. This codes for CASSLVTSTDTQYF.

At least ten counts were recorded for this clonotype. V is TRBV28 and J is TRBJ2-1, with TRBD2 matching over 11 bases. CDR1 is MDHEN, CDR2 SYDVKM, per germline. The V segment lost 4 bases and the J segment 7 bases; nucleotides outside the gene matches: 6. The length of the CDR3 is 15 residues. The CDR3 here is CASSSLAGGLNEQFF. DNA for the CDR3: TGTGCCAGCAGTTCTCTAGCGGGGGGCCTGAATGAGCAGTTCTTC.

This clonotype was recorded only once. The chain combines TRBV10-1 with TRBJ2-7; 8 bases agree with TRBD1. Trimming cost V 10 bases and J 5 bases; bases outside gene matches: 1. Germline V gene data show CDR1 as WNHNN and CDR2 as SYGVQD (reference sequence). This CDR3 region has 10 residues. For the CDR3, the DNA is TGCGCCAAGGGACAGGACGAGCAGTACTTC. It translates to CAKGQDEQYF.